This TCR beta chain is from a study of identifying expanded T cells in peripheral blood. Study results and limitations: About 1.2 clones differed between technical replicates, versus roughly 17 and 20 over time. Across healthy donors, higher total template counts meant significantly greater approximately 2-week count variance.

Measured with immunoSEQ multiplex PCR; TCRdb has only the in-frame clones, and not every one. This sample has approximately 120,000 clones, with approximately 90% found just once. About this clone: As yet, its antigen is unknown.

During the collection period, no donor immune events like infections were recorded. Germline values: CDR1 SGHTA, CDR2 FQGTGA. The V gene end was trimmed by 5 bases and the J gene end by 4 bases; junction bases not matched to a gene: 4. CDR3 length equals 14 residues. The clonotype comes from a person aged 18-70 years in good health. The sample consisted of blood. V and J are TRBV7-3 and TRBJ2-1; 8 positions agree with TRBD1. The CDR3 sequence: CASSPGQVYNEQFF. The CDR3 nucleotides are TGTGCCAGCAGCCCGGGACAGGTTTACAATGAGCAGTTCTTC.